A selection of T cell receptor beta chains follows, all from one sample in a study of read filtering for tumor transcriptome and immune sequencing. TCRdb called the reads again in MiXCR, with one record for every CDR3 protein. The sample consists of around 130,000 distinct CDR3 sequences, approximately 13% of them appearing once. Sequenced: a population of CD138-negative cells sorted from bone marrow. The receptors here all came from a donor aged 40 or over with multiple myeloma. Each CDR3 is given with its conserved first and last residue. Fields, in order: CDR3 length, J gene, D gene, V gene, clone size, CDR3 protein, CDR3 DNA. D genes are given only for firm matches. Rows give clone size only sometimes, using once, few, many, or a class for an expanded clone.

15 | TRBJ2-4 | TRBD2 | TRBV20-1 | few | CSATRTREGGDIQYF | TGCAGTGCTACCCGGACGAGGGAGGGCGGGGACATTCAGTACTTC
15 | TRBJ1-1 | TRBD1 | TRBV6-1 | many | CASSEYQGARTEALF | TGTGCCAGCAGTGAATATCAGGGGGCGCGGACTGAAGCTCTCTTT
14 | TRBJ2-5 | NA | TRBV6-6 | many | CASSHLDSQETQYF | TGTGCCAGCAGTCACCTGGACAGCCAAGAGACCCAGTACTTC
16 | TRBJ2-1 | TRBD2 | TRBV7-2 | many | CASSLFPSGSVNEQFF | TGTGCCAGCAGCTTATTCCCTAGCGGGAGCGTAAATGAGCAGTTCTTC
14 | TRBJ2-2 | TRBD2 | TRBV7-9 | many | CASEGGRNTGELFF | TGTGCCAGCGAGGGCGGGAGGAACACCGGGGAGCTGTTTTTT
14 | TRBJ1-5 | NA | TRBV5-1 | NA | CASSLDPSNQPQHF | TGCGCCAGCAGCTTGGACCCTAGCAATCAGCCCCAGCATTTT
15 | TRBJ2-1 | NA | TRBV3-1 | many | CASSGISRNYNEQFF | TGTGCCAGCAGCGGAATTAGCAGGAACTACAATGAGCAGTTCTTC
15 | TRBJ2-3 | TRBD2 | TRBV2 | many | CASRDSGRAVDTQYF | TGTGCCAGCAGGGATAGCGGGAGGGCCGTAGATACGCAGTATTTT
14 | TRBJ2-7 | TRBD2 | TRBV12-3/TRBV12-4 | many | CASSYSGSGDEQYF | TGTGCCAGCAGCTATAGCGGGAGCGGGGACGAGCAGTACTTC
13 | TRBJ1-1 | NA | TRBV20-1 | many | CSASPGTVTEAFF | TGCAGTGCTAGTCCGGGGACCGTGACTGAAGCTTTCTTT
14 | TRBJ2-7 | NA | TRBV7-2 | many | CASSPRGSSYEQYF | TGTGCCAGCAGCCCCCGTGGTAGCTCCTACGAGCAGTACTTC
15 | TRBJ2-1 | TRBD2 | TRBV30 | many | CAWSVGLAGRDEQFF | TGTGCCTGGAGTGTAGGACTAGCGGGGAGAGATGAGCAGTTCTTC
16 | TRBJ2-7 | TRBD2 | TRBV10-3 | many | CAISESTGTKTYEQYF | TGTGCCATCAGTGAGTCGACTGGGACTAAAACCTACGAGCAGTACTTC
15 | TRBJ1-1 | TRBD1 | TRBV12-3/TRBV12-4 | NA | CASSLALTGATEAFF | TGTGCCAGCAGTTTAGCCCTAACAGGGGCGACTGAAGCTTTCTTT
17 | TRBJ2-2 | NA | TRBV6-5 | many | CASSYSTRSRVTGELFF | TGTGCCAGCAGTTACTCGACGCGAAGTCGGGTGACCGGGGAGCTGTTTTTT
12 | TRBJ2-5 | NA | TRBV29-1 | many | CSEVTGAGTQYF | TGCAGCGAAGTTACAGGCGCCGGGACCCAGTACTTC
15 | TRBJ1-1 | NA | TRBV29-1 | many | CSVDVGFTMNTEAFF | TGCAGCGTTGATGTGGGGTTTACCATGAACACTGAAGCTTTCTTT
14 | TRBJ2-3 | NA | TRBV5-1 | many | CASSLERGGDTQYF | TGCGCCAGCAGCTTGGAAAGGGGAGGAGATACGCAGTATTTT
15 | TRBJ1-5 | NA | TRBV20-1 | many | CSARDRAAGNQPQHF | TGCAGTGCTAGAGATCGGGCGGCCGGGAATCAGCCCCAGCATTTT
12 | TRBJ1-5 | NA | TRBV19 | NA | CASSRNNQPQRF | TGTGCCAGTAGCCGCAACAATCAGCCCCAGCGTTTC
12 | TRBJ2-1 | NA | TRBV19 | many | CASSIADNEQFF | TGTGCCAGTAGTATAGCCGACAATGAGCAGTTCTTC
14 | TRBJ1-5 | NA | TRBV7-8 | many | CASRNAGTSQPQHF | TGTGCCAGCAGAAATGCCGGGACCTCCCAGCCCCAGCATTTT
14 | TRBJ2-7 | TRBD2 | TRBV9 | NA | CASSVGLAGDEQYF | TGTGCCAGCAGCGTCGGACTAGCGGGGGACGAGCAGTACTTC
16 | TRBJ2-3 | NA | TRBV4-2 | once | CAGSPPGGQSTDTQYF | TGTGCCGGCAGCCCTCCCGGGGGGCAAAGCACAGATACGCAGTATTTT
15 | TRBJ2-5 | TRBD2 | TRBV19 | few | CASSMTSGRWETQYF | TGTGCCAGTAGTATGACTAGCGGGAGGTGGGAGACCCAGTACTTC
14 | TRBJ2-5 | NA | TRBV5-4 | NA | CASSLARRQETQYF | TGTGCCAGCAGCTTGGCGCGGCGGCAAGAGACCCAGTACTTC
12 | TRBJ2-7 | NA | TRBV5-1 | few | CASSWDFYEQHF | TGCGCCAGCAGCTGGGACTTCTACGAGCAGCACTTC
13 | TRBJ1-2 | TRBD1 | TRBV30 | many | CAWITDRGHGYTF | TGTGCCTGGATAACGGACAGGGGGCATGGCTACACCTTC
14 | TRBJ2-7 | TRBD2 | TRBV7-9 | many | CASSRGVAAYEQYF | TGTGCCAGCAGCCGGGGGGTAGCGGCCTACGAGCAGTACTTC
14 | TRBJ1-5 | NA | TRBV6-2/TRBV6-3 | many | CASSSPGALQPQHF | TGTGCCAGCAGTTCTCCAGGGGCCTTGCAGCCCCAGCATTTT
16 | TRBJ1-5 | NA | TRBV7-3 | many | CASSPRRRNSNQPQHF | TGTGCCAGCAGCCCCCGAAGACGGAATAGCAATCAGCCCCAGCATTTT
13 | TRBJ2-5 | NA | TRBV6-1 | many | CASSEGLQETQYF | TGTGCCAGCAGCGAGGGGCTCCAAGAGACCCAGTACTTC
12 | TRBJ2-5 | NA | TRBV20-1 | many | CSAFTRQETQYF | TGCAGTGCTTTTACTAGACAAGAGACCCAGTACTTC
14 | TRBJ2-7 | NA | TRBV6-2/TRBV6-3 | many | CASASIGVSYEQYF | TGTGCCAGTGCCTCCATTGGAGTCTCCTACGAGCAGTACTTC
15 | TRBJ1-1 | NA | TRBV10-3 | NA | CAISDRQEVDTEAFF | TGTGCCATCAGTGATCGTCAGGAGGTTGACACTGAAGCTTTCTTT
15 | TRBJ2-7 | NA | TRBV5-6 | NA | CASSLSTENSHEQYF | TGTGCCAGCAGCTTGTCGACGGAGAACTCCCACGAGCAGTACTTC
15 | TRBJ2-3 | TRBD2 | TRBV29-1 | many | CSVGGLAGQVDTQYF | TGCAGCGTTGGGGGACTAGCGGGCCAGGTAGATACGCAGTATTTT
12 | TRBJ2-7 | TRBD1 | TRBV7-9 | many | CASSQGTVEQYF | TGTGCCAGCAGCCAAGGGACAGTCGAGCAGTACTTC
12 | TRBJ1-2 | NA | TRBV19 | many | CASSQANYGYTF | TGTGCCAGTAGCCAGGCCAACTATGGCTACACCTTC
16 | TRBJ2-2 | NA | TRBV6-2/TRBV6-3 | many | CASSDGRHANTGELFF | TGTGCCAGCAGTGACGGACGTCACGCGAACACCGGGGAGCTGTTTTTT
11 | TRBJ2-1 | NA | TRBV29-1 | many | CSVGQYNEQFF | TGCAGCGTGGGCCAATACAATGAGCAGTTCTTC
15 | TRBJ2-1 | TRBD1 | TRBV6-1 | many | CASSHDRVHYNEQFF | TGTGCCAGCAGTCATGACAGGGTACACTACAATGAGCAGTTCTTC
17 | TRBJ2-1 | NA | TRBV4-3 | many | CASSQEVSVSGYNEQFF | TGCGCCAGCAGCCAAGAAGTCTCCGTATCGGGGTACAATGAGCAGTTCTTC
13 | TRBJ2-3 | NA | TRBV7-9 | many | CASTSTSLDTQYF | TGTGCCAGCACCTCAACTTCGTTAGATACGCAGTATTTT
15 | TRBJ2-1 | TRBD2 | TRBV5-4 | many | CASSSTSGSYNEQFF | TGTGCCAGCAGCAGTACTAGCGGGAGTTACAATGAGCAGTTCTTC
12 | TRBJ2-7 | NA | TRBV2 | many | CASSGPSYEQYF | TGTGCCAGCAGTGGCCCATCCTACGAGCAGTACTTC
12 | TRBJ1-2 | TRBD1 | TRBV20-1 | many | CSATPTGNGYTF | TGCAGTGCTACCCCGACAGGGAATGGCTACACCTTC